The 16 T cell receptor beta chains reported below all come from one sample, sequenced in a study of blood T cells in healthy people across ages. For the second PCR, which ran for roughly 6 to 12 cycles, a sample-barcoded 5' primer and a J-beta primer mix were used. Using its own MiXCR run on the 5' RACE reads, TCRdb lists one record per CDR3 protein. The sample consists of about a million distinct CDR3 sequences, about 44% of them appearing once. The sample taken for sequencing was blood. The receptors shown here come from a young man in good health.

This sequence joins TRBV28 and TRBJ1-5; a weak D match, TRBD1 (5 bases). The CDR3 totals 15 residues. The ends were cut back, 7 bases at V and 2 bases at J, with 15 bases in the middle. Per germline, CDR1 MDHEN and CDR2 SYDVKM. CDR3 loop: CASTYGGWGNQPQHF. DNA of the CDR3: TGTGCCAGCACCTACGGGGGGTGGGGCAATCAGCCCCAGCATTTT.

The rearrangement uses TRBV14 and TRBJ1-2; D might be TRBD1 (6 bases). The CDR3 covers 14 residues. V gave up 0 bases and J gave up 4 bases, with 9 bases separating them. The germline V gene has CDR1 SGHDN and CDR2 FVKESK. The CDR3 DNA sequence: TGTGCCAGCAGCCAAGATGCGGGGGCCTATGGCTACACCTTC. As protein: CASSQDAGAYGYTF.

The rearrangement links TRBV20-1 to TRBJ2-7; tentatively, D is TRBD1 (5 bases). Trimming stripped 5 bases from V and 0 bases from J, with 11 bases between. Germline loops: CDR1 DFQATT, CDR2 SNEGSKA (reference sequence). The CDR3 is 13 amino acids. The CDR3, as DNA: TGCAGTGCTTCACCCAGGGACTCCTACGAGCAGTACTTC. Amino acids: CSASPRDSYEQYF.

The V and J genes are TRBV6-6 and TRBJ1-1, with D tentatively TRBD1 (5 bases). Trimming stripped 0 bases from V and 2 bases from J, with 10 bases between. CDR1 is MNHNY, CDR2 SVGAGI, per germline (reference sequence). CDR3 length: 15 residues. The CDR3 region is CASSYSSQGNTEAFF. CDR3 coding DNA: TGTGCCAGCAGTTACTCCTCGCAGGGTAACACTGAAGCTTTCTTT.

Note on this clonotype: A much larger clone differs from this one at a single base, so this may be a read error. The rearrangement uses TRBV7-2 and TRBJ2-7; 8 bases are a match to TRBD2. The junction had 1 base not matched to a gene; V was cut back by 2 bases and J by 1 base. This CDR3 has 14 residues. Germline CDR1 SGHTA, CDR2 FQGNSA. CDR3 in DNA: TGTGCCAGCAGCTTACTAGCGGGTTCCTACGAGCAGTACTTC. Translation gives CASSLLAGSYEQYF.

The CDR3 reads CASSKRGQGAYNEQFF. In DNA form, the CDR3 reads TGTGCCAGCAGTAAACGGGGACAGGGGGCCTACAATGAGCAGTTCTTC. The chain links TRBV14 to TRBJ2-1; 11 nucleotides match TRBD1. V was clipped by 6 bases and J by 2 bases; unmatched bases: 6. The CDR3 sequence is 16 residues long. The germline CDR1 and CDR2 sequences are SGHDN and FVKESK.

This chain uses TRBV7-2 with TRBJ2-6; D not resolved. Deletions cut 1 base from V and 2 bases from J, with 9 bases between. CDR3 length equals 16 residues. Germline V CDR1 and CDR2: SGHTA, FQGNSA. The CDR3 DNA follows: TGTGCCAGCAGCTTAGATTCAGGACCTGGGGCCAACGTCCTGACTTTC. Protein product: CASSLDSGPGANVLTF.

This clonotype was found once. The chain couples TRBV7-8 to TRBJ2-2; 7 bases are a match to TRBD2. Looked up from germline, CDR1 is SGHVS and CDR2 is FQNEAQ. The CDR3 runs 15 residues. Germline trimming cut 5 bases from V and 4 bases from J; bases unmatched to any gene: 7. The CDR3 DNA follows: TGTGCCAGCAGCCCCCATGTAGCGGGCACCGGGGAGCTGTTTTTT. This codes for CASSPHVAGTGELFF.

The chain employs TRBV6-2 or TRBV6-3 and TRBJ2-1; TRBD2 matches 10 bases. V lost 2 bases, J lost 4 bases, and 5 bases stayed unmatched. Germline-derived CDR1 and CDR2 are MNHEY and SVGEGT. The CDR3 totals 16 residues. The chain's CDR3 is CASSYAGLAAYNEQFF. CDR3 DNA sequence: TGTGCCAGCAGTTACGCTGGACTAGCGGCATACAATGAGCAGTTCTTC.

The chain joins TRBV14 to TRBJ1-2, with unresolved D. CDR3 length equals 15 residues. Germline V gives CDR1 SGHDN, CDR2 FVKESK. Trimming pared 3 bases from V and 4 bases from J, leaving 15 bases between. The CDR3 region is CASSHLGGFSYGYTF. DNA for the CDR3: TGTGCCAGCAGCCACCTGGGAGGCTTTAGCTATGGCTACACCTTC.

The chain combines TRBV7-3 with TRBJ1-2; possible D gene TRBD1, 5 bases. The CDR3 totals 15 residues. V lost 2 bases and J lost 0, with 10 bases in between. Germline V gene data show CDR1 as SGHTA and CDR2 as FQGTGA. The CDR3 DNA follows: TGTGCCAGCAGCTTAGAAACAGGACCTAACTATGGCTACACCTTC. This codes for CASSLETGPNYGYTF. The whole variable domain, remainder taken from reference TRBV7-3 and TRBJ1-2, is GAGVSQTPSNKVTEKGKYVELRCDPISGHTALYWYRQSLGQGPEFLIYFQGTGAADDSGLPNDRFFAVRPEGSVSTLKIQRTERGDSAVYLCASSLETGPNYGYTFGSGTRLTVV.

The chain uses TRBV4-1 and TRBJ1-6, with D possibly being TRBD1 (6 bases). Germline CDR1 is MGHRA and CDR2 is YSYEKL. This CDR3 is 18 amino acids long. V lost 2 bases to trimming and J lost 1 base, with 15 bases between them. The CDR3 nucleotides read TGCGCCAGCAGCCAATCCCGACAGGAGGAGTCCTATAATTCACCCCTCCACTTT. It encodes CASSQSRQEESYNSPLHF.

The chain employs TRBV3-1 and TRBJ1-1, with a tentative D call TRBD1 (5 bases). The CDR3 runs to 15 residues. Germline CDR1 LGHDT, CDR2 YNNKEL (reference sequence). Trimming removed 0 bases at V and 10 bases at J, with 18 bases between. The CDR3 region is CASSQDNWAGQRAFF. The DNA of the CDR3 is TGTGCCAGCAGCCAAGATAATTGGGCAGGGCAACGAGCTTTCTTT.

The V call is TRBV12-3 or TRBV12-4, the J call TRBJ1-1, with D maybe TRBD1 (6 bases). The CDR3 extends over 13 amino acids. Trimming removed 6 bases from V and 3 bases from J, with 11 bases in between. The DNA for the CDR3 is TGTGCCAGCAGGGAGACAGGTCACACTGAAGCTTTCTTT. It yields the protein CASRETGHTEAFF.

V usage is TRBV20-1 and J usage is TRBJ2-3; D call uncertain. Germline CDR1 DFQATT, CDR2 SNEGSKA (reference sequence). Trimming cost V 2 bases and J 4 bases, with 25 bases left between them. The CDR3 is made up of 18 amino acids. This CDR3 is CSARPTPALTREADTQYF. CDR3 nucleotides: TGCAGTGCTAGACCAACGCCGGCACTTACTCGAGAGGCAGATACGCAGTATTTT.

DNA of the CDR3: TGTGCCTACGGGGGGTTGGACGAGCAGTACTTC. This translates into CAYGGLDEQYF. This chain joins TRBV30 and TRBJ2-7; 7 positions agree with TRBD2. From germline, CDR1 is GTSNPN and CDR2 SVGIG (reference sequence). Germline trimming cut 7 bases from V and 5 bases from J; bases unmatched to any gene: 5. CDR3 length: 11 residues.